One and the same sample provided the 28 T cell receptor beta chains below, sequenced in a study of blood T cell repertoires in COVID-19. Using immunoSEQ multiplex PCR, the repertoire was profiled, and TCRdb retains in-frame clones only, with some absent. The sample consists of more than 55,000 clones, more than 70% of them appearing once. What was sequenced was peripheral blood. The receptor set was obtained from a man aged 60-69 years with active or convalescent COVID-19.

CDR3 protein: CASRTTGNTGELFF. For the CDR3, the DNA is TGTGCCAGCAGAACGACAGGGAACACCGGGGAGCTGTTTTTT. The chain recombines TRBV11-1 with TRBJ2-2; a possible D gene is TRBD1 (6 bases). Germline assignment: CDR1 SGHAT and CDR2 FQDESV (reference sequence). V was trimmed by 6 bases and J by 1 base, leaving 9 bases between them. This CDR3 comprises 14 residues.

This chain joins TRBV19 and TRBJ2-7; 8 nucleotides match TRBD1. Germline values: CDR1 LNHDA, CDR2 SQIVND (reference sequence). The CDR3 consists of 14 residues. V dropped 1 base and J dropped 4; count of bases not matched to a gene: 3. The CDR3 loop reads CASSIAGGVYEQYF. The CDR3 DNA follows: TGTGCCAGTAGTATAGCAGGGGGCGTTTACGAGCAGTACTTC.

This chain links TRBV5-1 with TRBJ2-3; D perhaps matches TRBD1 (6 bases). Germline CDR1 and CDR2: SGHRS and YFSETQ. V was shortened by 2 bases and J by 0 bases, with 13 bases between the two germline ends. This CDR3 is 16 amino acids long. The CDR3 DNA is TGCGCCAGCAGCTTCGGACAGTCCGCTAGCACAGATACGCAGTATTTT. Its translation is CASSFGQSASTDTQYF.

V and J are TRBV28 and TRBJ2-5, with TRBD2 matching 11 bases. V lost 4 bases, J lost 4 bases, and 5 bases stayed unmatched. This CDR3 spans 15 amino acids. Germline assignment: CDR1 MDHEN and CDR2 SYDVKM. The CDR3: CASSSLAGGRETQYF. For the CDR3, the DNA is TGTGCCAGCAGTTCCCTAGCGGGGGGTCGAGAGACCCAGTACTTC.

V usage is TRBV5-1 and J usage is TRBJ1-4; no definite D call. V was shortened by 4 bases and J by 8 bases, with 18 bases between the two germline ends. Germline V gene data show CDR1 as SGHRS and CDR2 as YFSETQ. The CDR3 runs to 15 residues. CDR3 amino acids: CASSPEGRGNEKLFF. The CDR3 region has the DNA TGCGCCAGCAGCCCGGAGGGCCGCGGAAACGAAAAACTGTTTTTT.

The CDR3 spells CASSVAPALETQYF. The CDR3 DNA sequence: TGTGCCAGCAGCGTCGCGCCTGCGTTGGAGACCCAGTACTTC. J is TRBJ2-5 and V is TRBV7-2; D unclear. V lost 5 bases, J lost 5 bases, and 15 bases lay in between. Germline V gene sequence: CDR1 SGHTA, CDR2 FQGNSA. The CDR3 has 14 residues.

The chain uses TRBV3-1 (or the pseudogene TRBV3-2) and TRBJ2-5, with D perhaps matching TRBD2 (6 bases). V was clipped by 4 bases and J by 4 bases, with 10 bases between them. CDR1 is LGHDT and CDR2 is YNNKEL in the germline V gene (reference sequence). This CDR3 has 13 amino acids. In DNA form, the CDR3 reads TGTGCCAGCAGCCGCGGGACCCTAGAGACCCAGTACTTC. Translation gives CASSRGTLETQYF.

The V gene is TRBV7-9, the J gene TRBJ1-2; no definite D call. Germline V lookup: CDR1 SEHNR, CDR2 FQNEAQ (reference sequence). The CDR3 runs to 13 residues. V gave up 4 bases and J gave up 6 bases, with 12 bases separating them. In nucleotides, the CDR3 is TGTGCCAGCAGCTCCAGACATCAAGATGGCTACACCTTC. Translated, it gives CASSSRHQDGYTF.

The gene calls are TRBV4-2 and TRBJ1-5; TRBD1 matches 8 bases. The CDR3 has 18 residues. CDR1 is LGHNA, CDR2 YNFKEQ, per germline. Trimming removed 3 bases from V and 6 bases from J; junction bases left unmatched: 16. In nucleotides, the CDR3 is TGTGCCAGCAGCCAGGACCAACGGGGCAGGGGGCTTGTTCAGCCCCAGCATTTT. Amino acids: CASSQDQRGRGLVQPQHF.

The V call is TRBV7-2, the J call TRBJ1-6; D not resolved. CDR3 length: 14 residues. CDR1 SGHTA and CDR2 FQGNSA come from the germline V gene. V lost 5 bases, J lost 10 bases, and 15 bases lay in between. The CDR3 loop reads CASSVVRSGSPLHF. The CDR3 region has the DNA TGTGCCAGCAGCGTAGTAAGGAGTGGATCACCCCTCCACTTT.

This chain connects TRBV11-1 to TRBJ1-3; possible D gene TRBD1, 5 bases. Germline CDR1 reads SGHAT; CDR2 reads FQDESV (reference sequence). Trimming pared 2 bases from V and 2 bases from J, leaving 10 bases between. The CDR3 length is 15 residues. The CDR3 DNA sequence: TGTGCCAGCAGCTTAATAGCGGACACTGGAAACACCATATATTTT. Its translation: CASSLIADTGNTIYF.

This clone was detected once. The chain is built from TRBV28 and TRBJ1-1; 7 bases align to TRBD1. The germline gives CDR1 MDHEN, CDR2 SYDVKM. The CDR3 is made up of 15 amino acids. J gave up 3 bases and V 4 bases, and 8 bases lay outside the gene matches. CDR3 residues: CASSSSRGQHTEAFF. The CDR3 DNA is TGTGCCAGCAGTTCTTCAAGGGGGCAACACACTGAAGCTTTCTTT. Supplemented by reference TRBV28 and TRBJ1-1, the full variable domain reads DVKVTQSSRYLVKRTGEKVFLECVQDMDHENMFWYRQDPGLGLRLIYFSYDVKMKEKGDIPEGYSVSREKKERFSLILESASTNQTSMYLCASSSSRGQHTEAFFGQGTRLTVV.

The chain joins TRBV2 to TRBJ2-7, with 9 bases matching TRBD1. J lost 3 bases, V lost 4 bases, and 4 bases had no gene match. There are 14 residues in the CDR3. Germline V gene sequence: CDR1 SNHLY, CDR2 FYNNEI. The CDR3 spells CASSGGQGSYEQYF. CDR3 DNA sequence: TGTGCCAGCAGTGGGGGACAGGGAAGCTACGAGCAGTACTTC.

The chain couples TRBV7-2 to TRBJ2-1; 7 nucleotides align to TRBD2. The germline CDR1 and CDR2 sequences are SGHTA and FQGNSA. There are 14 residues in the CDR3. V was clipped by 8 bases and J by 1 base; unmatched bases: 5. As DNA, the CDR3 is TGTGCCAGCGATACGGGACTATCCTACAATGAGCAGTTCTTC. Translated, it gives CASDTGLSYNEQFF.

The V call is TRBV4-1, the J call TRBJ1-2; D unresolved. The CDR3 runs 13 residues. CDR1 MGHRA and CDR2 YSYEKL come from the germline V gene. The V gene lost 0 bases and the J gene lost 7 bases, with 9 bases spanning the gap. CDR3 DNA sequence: TGCGCCAGCAGCCAAGATCCACAGTTTGGCTACACCTTC. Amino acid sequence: CASSQDPQFGYTF.

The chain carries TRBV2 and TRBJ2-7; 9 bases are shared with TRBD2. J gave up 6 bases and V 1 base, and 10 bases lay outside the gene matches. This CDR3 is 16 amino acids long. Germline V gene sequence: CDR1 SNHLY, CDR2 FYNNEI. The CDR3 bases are TGTGCCAGCAGTGAAGGAAAGGGACTAGCAACTCTCGAGCAGTACTTC. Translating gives CASSEGKGLATLEQYF.

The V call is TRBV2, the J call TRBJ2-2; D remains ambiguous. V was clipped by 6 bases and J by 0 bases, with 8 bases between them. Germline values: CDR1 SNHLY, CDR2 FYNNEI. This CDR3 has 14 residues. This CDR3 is CASSVLTNTGELFF. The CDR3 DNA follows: TGTGCCAGCAGCGTCCTAACGAACACCGGGGAGCTGTTTTTT.

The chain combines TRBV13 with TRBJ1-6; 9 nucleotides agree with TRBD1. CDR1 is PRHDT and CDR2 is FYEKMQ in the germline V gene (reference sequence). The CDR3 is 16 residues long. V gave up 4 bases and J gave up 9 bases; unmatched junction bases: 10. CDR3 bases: TGTGCCAGCAGCTCCCAAAATGACAGGGGGGGTTCACCCCTCCACTTT. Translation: CASSSQNDRGGSPLHF.

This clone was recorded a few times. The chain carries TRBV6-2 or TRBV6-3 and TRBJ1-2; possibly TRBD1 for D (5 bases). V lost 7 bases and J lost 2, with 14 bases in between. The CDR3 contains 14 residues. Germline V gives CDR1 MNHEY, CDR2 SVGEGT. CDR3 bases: TGTGCCAGCACCCCCGGGGGGACGAACTATGGCTACACCTTC. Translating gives CASTPGGTNYGYTF.

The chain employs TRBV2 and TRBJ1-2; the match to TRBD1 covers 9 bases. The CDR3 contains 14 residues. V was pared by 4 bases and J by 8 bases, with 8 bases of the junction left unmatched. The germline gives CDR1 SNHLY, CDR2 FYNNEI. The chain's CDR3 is CASSGRGQGGGYTF. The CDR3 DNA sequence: TGTGCCAGCAGTGGCCGGGGACAGGGAGGAGGCTACACCTTC.

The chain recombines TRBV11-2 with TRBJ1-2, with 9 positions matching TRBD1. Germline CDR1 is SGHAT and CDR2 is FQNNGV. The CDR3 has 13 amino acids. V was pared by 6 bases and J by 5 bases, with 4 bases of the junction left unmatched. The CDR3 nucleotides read TGTGCCAGCAGGCAACAGGGGGCGTATGGCTACACCTTC. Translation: CASRQQGAYGYTF.

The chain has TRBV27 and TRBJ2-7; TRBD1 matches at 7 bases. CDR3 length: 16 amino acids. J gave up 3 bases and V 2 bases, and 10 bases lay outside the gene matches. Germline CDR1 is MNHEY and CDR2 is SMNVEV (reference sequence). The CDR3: CASSLRWDSGVYEQYF. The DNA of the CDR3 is TGTGCCAGCAGTTTAAGGTGGGACAGTGGGGTCTACGAGCAGTACTTC.

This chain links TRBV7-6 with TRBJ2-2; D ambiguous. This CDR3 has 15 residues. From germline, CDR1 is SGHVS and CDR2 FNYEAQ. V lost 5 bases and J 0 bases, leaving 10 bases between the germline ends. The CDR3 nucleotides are TGTGCCAGCAGCAGATCGGTCGCGAACACCGGGGAGCTGTTTTTT. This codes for CASSRSVANTGELFF.

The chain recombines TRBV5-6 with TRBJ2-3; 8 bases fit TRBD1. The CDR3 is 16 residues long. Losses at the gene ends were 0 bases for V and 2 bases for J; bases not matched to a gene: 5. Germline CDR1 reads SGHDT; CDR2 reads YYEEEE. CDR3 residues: CASSLGPGGVTDTQYF. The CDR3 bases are TGTGCCAGCAGCTTGGGCCCAGGGGGCGTCACAGATACGCAGTATTTT.

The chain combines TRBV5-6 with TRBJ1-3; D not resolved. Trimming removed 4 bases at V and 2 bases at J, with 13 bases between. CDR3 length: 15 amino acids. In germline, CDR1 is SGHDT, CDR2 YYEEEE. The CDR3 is CASSPLANAGNTIYF. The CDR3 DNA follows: TGTGCCAGCAGCCCCCTCGCGAACGCTGGAAACACCATATATTTT.

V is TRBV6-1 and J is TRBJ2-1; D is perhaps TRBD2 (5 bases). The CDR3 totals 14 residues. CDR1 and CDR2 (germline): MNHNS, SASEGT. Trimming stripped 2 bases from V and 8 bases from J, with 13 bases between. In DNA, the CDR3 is TGTGCCAGCAGTGAATTCGGGGAGATAGATGAGCAGTTCTTC. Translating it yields CASSEFGEIDEQFF.

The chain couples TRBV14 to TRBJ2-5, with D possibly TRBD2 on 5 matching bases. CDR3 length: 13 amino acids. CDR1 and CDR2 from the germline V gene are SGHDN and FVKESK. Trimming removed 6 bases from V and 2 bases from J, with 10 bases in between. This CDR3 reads CASSRTPQETQYF. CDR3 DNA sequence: TGTGCCAGCAGTCGGACTCCACAAGAGACCCAGTACTTC.

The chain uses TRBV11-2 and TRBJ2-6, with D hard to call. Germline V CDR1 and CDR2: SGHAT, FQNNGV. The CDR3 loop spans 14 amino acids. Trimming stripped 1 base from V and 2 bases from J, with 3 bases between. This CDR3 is CASSLAAGANVLTF. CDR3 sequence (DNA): TGTGCCAGCAGCTTAGCAGCTGGGGCCAACGTCCTGACTTTC.